This T cell receptor (beta chain) was captured by sequencing in a study of chronic HIV infection and antiretroviral therapy. Between the trimmed V and J ends, which lost 1 base and 1 base, there was a span of 26 bases. CDR1 is DFQATT, CDR2 SNEGSKA, per germline (reference sequence). CDR3 length: 19 amino acids. This clonotype turned up a few times. TCRdb recomputed calls from the 5' RACE reads with MiXCR, one row per CDR3 protein. This table holds more than 30,000 distinct CDR3 sequences, around 8.6% found once. The TCR was taken from an adult who had HIV and had not received antiretroviral therapy, or was an uninfected healthy control (not recorded which). The V gene is TRBV20-1, the J gene TRBJ2-7; no firm D call. The sequencing sample was made of peripheral blood. The DNA of the CDR3 is TGCAGTGCTAGAGGTTACCTGCCGTCGGACGAGGTTTCTTCCTACGAGCAGTACTTC. Translating it yields CSARGYLPSDEVSSYEQYF.